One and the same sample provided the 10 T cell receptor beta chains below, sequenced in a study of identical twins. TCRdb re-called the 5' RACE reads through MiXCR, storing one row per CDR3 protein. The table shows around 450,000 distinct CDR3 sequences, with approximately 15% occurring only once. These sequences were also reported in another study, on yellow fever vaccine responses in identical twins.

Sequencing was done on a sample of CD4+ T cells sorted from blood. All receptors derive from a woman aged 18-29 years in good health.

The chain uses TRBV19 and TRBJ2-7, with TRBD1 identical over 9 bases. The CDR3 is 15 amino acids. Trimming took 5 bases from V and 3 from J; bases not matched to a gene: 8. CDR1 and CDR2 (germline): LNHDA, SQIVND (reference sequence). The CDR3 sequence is CASSSQGATGYEQYF. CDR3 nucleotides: TGTGCCAGTAGTTCACAGGGGGCGACGGGCTACGAGCAGTACTTC.

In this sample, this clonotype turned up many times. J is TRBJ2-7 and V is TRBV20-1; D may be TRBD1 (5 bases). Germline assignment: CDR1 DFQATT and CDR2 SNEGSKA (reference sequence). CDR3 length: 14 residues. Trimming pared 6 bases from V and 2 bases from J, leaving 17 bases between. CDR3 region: CSAIQLTAAYEQYF. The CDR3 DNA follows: TGCAGTGCAATCCAACTGACAGCAGCCTACGAGCAGTACTTC.

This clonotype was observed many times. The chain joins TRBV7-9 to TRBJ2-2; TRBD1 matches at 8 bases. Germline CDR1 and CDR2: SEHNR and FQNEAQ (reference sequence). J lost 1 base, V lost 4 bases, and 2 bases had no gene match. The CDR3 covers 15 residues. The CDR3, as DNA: TGTGCCAGCAGCTATGGGACAGGGAACACCGGGGAGCTGTTTTTT. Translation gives CASSYGTGNTGELFF.

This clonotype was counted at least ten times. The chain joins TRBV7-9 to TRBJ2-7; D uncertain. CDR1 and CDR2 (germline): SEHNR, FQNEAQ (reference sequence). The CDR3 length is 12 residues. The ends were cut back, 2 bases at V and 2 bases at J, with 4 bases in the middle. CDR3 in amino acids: CASSLTAYEQYF. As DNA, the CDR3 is TGTGCCAGCAGCTTAACGGCCTACGAGCAGTACTTC.

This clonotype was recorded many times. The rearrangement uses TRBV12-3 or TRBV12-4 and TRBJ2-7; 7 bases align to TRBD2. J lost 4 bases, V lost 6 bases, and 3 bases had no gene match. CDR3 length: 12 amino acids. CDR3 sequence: CASRERGYEQYF. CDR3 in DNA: TGTGCCAGCAGGGAGCGGGGTTACGAGCAGTACTTC.

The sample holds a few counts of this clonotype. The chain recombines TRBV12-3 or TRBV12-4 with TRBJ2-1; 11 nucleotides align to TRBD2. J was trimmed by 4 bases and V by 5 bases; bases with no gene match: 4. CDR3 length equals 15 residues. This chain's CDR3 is CASSPIAGGYNEQFF. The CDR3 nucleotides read TGTGCCAGCAGTCCCATAGCGGGAGGGTACAATGAGCAGTTCTTC.

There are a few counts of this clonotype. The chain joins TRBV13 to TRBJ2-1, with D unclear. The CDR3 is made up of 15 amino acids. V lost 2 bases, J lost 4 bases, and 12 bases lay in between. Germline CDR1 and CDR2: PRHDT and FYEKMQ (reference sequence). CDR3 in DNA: TGTGCCAGCAGCTTAATACGGAATCCTTACAATGAGCAGTTCTTC. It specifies CASSLIRNPYNEQFF.

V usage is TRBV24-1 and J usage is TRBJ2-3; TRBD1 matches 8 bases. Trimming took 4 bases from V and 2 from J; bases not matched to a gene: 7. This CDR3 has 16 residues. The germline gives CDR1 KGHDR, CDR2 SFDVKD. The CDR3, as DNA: TGTGCCACCAGTGAACCGGACAGGGAATACACAGATACGCAGTATTTT. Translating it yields CATSEPDREYTDTQYF.

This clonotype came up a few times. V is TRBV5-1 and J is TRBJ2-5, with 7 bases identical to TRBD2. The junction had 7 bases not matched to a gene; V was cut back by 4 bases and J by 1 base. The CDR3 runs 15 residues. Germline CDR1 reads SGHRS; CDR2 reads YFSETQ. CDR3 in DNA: TGCGCCAGCAGCCCCGGACTAGGCCCCCAAGAGACCCAGTACTTC. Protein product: CASSPGLGPQETQYF.

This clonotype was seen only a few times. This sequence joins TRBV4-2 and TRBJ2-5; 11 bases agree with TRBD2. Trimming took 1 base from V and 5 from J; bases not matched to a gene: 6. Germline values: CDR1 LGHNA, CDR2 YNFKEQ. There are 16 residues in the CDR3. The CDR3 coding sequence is TGTGCCAGCAGCCAAGCGGTAGCGGGGGGGCTGGAGACCCAGTACTTC. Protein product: CASSQAVAGGLETQYF.